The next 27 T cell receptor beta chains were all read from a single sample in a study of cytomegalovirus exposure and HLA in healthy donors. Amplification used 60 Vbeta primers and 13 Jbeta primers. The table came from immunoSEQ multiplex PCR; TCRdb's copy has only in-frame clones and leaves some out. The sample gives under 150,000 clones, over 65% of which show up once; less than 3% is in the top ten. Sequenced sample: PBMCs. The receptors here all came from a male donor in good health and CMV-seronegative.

DNA of the CDR3: TGTGCCAGCAGTCGTGGGGGGGCTAGCGGGAGCGGGAATGAGCAGTTCTTC. Protein product: CASSRGGASGSGNEQFF. The chain recombines TRBV28 with TRBJ2-1, with 10 bases fitting TRBD2. V shed 5 bases and J 7 bases; nucleotides not matched to a gene: 14. Germline assignment: CDR1 MDHEN and CDR2 SYDVKM. The CDR3 extends over 17 amino acids.

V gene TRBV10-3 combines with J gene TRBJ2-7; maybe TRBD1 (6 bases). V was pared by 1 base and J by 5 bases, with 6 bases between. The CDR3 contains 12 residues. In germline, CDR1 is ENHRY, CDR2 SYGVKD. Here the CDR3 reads CAISEWDNEQYF. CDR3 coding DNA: TGTGCCATCAGTGAGTGGGACAACGAGCAGTACTTC.

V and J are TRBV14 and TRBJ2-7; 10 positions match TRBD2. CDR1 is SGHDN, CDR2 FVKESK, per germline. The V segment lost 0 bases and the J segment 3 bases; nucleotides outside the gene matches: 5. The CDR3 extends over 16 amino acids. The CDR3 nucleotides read TGTGCCAGCAGCCAAGAGGGGCTAGCGGGAGTCTACGAGCAGTACTTC. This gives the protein CASSQEGLAGVYEQYF.

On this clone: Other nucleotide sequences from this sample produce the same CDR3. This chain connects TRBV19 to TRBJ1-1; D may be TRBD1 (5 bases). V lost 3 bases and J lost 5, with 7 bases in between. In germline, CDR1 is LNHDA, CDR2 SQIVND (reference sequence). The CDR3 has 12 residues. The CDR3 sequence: CASSIQGTEAFF. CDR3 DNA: TGTGCCAGTAGTATTCAGGGTACTGAAGCTTTCTTT.

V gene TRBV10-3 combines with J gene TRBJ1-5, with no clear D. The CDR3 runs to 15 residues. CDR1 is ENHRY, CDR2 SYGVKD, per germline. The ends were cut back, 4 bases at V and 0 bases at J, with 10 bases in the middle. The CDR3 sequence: CAISAEADSNQPQHF. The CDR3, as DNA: TGTGCCATCAGTGCAGAAGCGGATAGCAATCAGCCCCAGCATTTT.

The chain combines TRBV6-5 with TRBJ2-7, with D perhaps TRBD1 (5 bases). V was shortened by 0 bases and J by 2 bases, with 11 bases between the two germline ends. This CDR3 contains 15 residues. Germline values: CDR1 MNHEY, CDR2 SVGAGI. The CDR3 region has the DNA TGTGCCAGCAGTTACTCGCAGGGAAGGACCTACGAGCAGTACTTC. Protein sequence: CASSYSQGRTYEQYF.

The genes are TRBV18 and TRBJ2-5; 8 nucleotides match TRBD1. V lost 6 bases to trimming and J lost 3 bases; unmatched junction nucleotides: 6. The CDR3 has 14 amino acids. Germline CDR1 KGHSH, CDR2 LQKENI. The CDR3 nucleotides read TGTGCCAGCTCCCTACAGGGGGGCGAAGAGACCCAGTACTTC. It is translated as CASSLQGGEETQYF.

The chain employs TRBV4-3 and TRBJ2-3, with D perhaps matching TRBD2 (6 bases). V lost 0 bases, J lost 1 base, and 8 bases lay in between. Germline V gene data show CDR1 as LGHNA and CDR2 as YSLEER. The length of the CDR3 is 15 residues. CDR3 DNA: TGCGCCAGCAGCCAAGACCCTAGCGGCACAGATACGCAGTATTTT. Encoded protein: CASSQDPSGTDTQYF.

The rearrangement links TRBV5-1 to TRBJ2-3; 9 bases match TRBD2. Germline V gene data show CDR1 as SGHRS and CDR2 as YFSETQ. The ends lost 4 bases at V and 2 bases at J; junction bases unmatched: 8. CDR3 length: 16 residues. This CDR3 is CASSPELAGVTDTQYF. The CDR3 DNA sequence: TGCGCCAGCAGCCCGGAGTTAGCGGGAGTCACAGATACGCAGTATTTT.

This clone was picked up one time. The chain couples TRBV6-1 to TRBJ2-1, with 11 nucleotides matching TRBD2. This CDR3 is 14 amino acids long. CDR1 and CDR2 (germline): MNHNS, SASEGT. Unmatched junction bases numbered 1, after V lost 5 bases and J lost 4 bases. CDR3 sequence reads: CASSLAGGYNEQFF. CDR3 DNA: TGTGCCAGCAGTCTAGCGGGAGGATACAATGAGCAGTTCTTC.

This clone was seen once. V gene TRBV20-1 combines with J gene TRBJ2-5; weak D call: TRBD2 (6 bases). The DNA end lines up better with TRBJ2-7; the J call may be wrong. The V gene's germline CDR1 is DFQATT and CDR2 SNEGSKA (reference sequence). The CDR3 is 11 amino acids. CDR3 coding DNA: TGCAGTGCCGGGGGAGTCGACGAGCAGTACTTC. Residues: CSAGGVDEQYF.

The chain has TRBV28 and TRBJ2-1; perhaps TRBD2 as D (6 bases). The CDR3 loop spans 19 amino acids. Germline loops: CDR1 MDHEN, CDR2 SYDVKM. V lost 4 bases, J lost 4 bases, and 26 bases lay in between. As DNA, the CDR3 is TGTGCCAGCAGTTACCTCCAACCCGGGGGTGGATACGGATACAATGAGCAGTTCTTC. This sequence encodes CASSYLQPGGGYGYNEQFF.

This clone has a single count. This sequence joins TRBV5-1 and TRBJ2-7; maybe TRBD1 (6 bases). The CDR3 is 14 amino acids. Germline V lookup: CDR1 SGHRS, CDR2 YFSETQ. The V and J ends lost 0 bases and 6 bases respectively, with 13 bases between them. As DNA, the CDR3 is TGCGCCAGCAGCTTGGCGGCAGGGGTGGGCGAGCAGTACTTC. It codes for CASSLAAGVGEQYF. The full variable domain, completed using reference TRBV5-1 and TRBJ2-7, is KAGVTQTPRYLIKTRGQQVTLSCSPISGHRSVSWYQQTPGQGLQFLFEYFSETQRNKGNFPGRFSGRQFSNSRSEMNVSTLELGDSALYLCASSLAAGVGEQYFGPGTRLTVT.

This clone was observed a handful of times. The CDR3 is CASSPPRLAGGDTQYF. The CDR3 coding sequence is TGTGCCAGCAGTCCCCCCCGACTAGCGGGGGGGGATACGCAGTATTTT. The V and J genes are TRBV28 and TRBJ2-3; 14 positions agree with TRBD2. Germline CDR1 reads MDHEN; CDR2 reads SYDVKM. The CDR3 contains 16 residues. Trimming removed 5 bases from V and 6 bases from J; junction bases left unmatched: 7.

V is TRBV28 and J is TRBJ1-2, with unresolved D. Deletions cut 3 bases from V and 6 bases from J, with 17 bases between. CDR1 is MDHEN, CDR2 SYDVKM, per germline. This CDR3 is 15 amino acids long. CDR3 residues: CASSFRGPSSNGYTF. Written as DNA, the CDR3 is TGTGCCAGCAGTTTTCGTGGCCCATCGTCAAATGGCTACACCTTC.

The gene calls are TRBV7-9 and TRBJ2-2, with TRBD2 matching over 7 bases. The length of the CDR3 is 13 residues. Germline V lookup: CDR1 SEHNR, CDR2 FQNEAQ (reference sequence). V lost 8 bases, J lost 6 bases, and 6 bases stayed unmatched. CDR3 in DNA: TGTGCCAGCCTCGGGGGGAATCCCGGGGAGCTGTTTTTT. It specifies CASLGGNPGELFF.

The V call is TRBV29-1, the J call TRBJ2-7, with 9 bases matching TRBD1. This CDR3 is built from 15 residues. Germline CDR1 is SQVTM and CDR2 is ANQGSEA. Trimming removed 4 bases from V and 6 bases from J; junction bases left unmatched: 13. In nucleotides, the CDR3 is TGCAGCGTTGGGATTTCGGGGACAGGGACCGGCGAGCAGTACTTC. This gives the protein CSVGISGTGTGEQYF.

CDR3 DNA: TGTGCCAGCTCACCACAGCGGGAGGCCTACTACGAGCAGTACTTC. The encoded protein is CASSPQREAYYEQYF. The V gene is TRBV18, the J gene TRBJ2-7; 9 bases match TRBD2. Germline CDR1 KGHSH, CDR2 LQKENI. J was trimmed by 3 bases and V by 1 base; bases with no gene match: 4. The CDR3 has 15 residues.

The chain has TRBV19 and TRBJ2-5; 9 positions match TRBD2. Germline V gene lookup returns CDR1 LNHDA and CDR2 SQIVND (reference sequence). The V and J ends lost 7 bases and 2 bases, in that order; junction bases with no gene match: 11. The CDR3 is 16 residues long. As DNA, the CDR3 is TGTGCCAGTACCCCACTAGGGACTAGCAGACAAGAGACCCAGTACTTC. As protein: CASTPLGTSRQETQYF.

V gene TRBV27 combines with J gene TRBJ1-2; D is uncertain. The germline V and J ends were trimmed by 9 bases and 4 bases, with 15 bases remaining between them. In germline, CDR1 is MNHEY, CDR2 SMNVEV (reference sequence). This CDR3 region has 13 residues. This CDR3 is CASRVADAYGYTF. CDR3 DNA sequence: TGTGCCAGTCGGGTGGCAGACGCCTATGGCTACACCTTC.

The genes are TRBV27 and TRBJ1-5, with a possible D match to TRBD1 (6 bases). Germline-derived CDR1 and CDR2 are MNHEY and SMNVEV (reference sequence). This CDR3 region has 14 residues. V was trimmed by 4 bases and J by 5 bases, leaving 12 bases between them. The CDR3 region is CASSSGGGYQPQHF. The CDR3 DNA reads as TGTGCCAGCAGTTCGGGGGGCGGGTATCAGCCCCAGCATTTT.

The CDR3: CASGQGQDKKLFF. DNA of the CDR3: TGTGCCAGCGGACAGGGGCAAGACAAAAAACTGTTTTTT. The gene calls are TRBV19 and TRBJ1-4; 9 bases fit TRBD1. Germline CDR1 reads LNHDA; CDR2 reads SQIVND (reference sequence). This CDR3 is 13 amino acids long. V was pared by 9 bases and J by 9 bases, with 8 bases of the junction left unmatched. The full variable domain, completed using reference TRBV19 and TRBJ1-4, is DGGITQSPKYLFRKEGQNVTLSCEQNLNHDAMYWYRQDPGQGLRLIYYSQIVNDFQKGDIAEGYSVSREKKESFPLTVTSAQKNPTAFYLCASGQGQDKKLFFGSGTQLSVL.

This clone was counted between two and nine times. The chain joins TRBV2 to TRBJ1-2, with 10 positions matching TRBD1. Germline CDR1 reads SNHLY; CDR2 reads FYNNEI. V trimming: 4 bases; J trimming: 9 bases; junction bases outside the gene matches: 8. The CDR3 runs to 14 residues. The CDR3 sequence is CASSVGTGERSYTF. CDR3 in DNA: TGTGCCAGCAGTGTAGGGACAGGGGAAAGAAGCTACACCTTC. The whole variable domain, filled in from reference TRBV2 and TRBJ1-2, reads EPEVTQTPSHQVTQMGQEVILRCVPISNHLYFYWYRQILGQKVEFLVSFYNNEISEKSEIFDDQFSVERPDGSNFTLKIRSTKLEDSAMYFCASSVGTGERSYTFGSGTRLTVV.

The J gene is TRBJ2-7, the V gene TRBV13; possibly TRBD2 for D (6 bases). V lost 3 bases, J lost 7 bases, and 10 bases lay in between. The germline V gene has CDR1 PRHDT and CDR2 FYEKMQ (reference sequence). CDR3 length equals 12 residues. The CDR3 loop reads CASSFGGVEQYF. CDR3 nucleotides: TGTGCCAGCAGCTTCGGCGGGGTGGAGCAGTACTTC.

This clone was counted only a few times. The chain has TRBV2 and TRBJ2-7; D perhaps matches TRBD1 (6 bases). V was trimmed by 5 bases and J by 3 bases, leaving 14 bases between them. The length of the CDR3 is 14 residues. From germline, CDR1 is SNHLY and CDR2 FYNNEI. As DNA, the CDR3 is TGTGCCAGCAGTTACGAACAGGGCATCTACGAGCAGTACTTC. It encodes CASSYEQGIYEQYF. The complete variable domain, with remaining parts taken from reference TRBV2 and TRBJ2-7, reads EPEVTQTPSHQVTQMGQEVILRCVPISNHLYFYWYRQILGQKVEFLVSFYNNEISEKSEIFDDQFSVERPDGSNFTLKIRSTKLEDSAMYFCASSYEQGIYEQYFGPGTRLTVT.

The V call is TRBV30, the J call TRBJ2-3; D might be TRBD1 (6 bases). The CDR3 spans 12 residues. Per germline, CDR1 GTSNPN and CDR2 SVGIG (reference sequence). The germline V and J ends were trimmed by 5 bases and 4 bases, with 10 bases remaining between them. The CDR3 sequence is CAWQTGADTQYF. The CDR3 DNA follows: TGTGCCTGGCAGACAGGCGCAGATACGCAGTATTTT.

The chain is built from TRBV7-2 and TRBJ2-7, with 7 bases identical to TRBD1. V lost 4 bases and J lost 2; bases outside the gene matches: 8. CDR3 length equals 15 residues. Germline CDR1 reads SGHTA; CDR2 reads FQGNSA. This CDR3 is CASSWVGGNAYEQYF. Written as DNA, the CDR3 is TGTGCCAGCAGCTGGGTAGGGGGCAATGCCTACGAGCAGTACTTC. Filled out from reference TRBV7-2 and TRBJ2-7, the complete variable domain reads GAGVSQSPSNKVTEKGKDVELRCDPISGHTALYWYRQSLGQGLEFLIYFQGNSAPDKSGLPSDRFSAERTGGSVSTLTIQRTQQEDSAVYLCASSWVGGNAYEQYFGPGTRLTVT.